The T cell receptor (beta chain) described here comes from a study of beta chain features in type 1 diabetes. General study results and limits: TCRB CDR3s from Type 1 diabetes patients were moderately but significantly shorter in all four CD4+ subsets. Insertions were fewer and deletions more numerous at VDJ junctions in type 1 diabetes patients.

Expressed TCRB transcripts were sequenced because the isolated RNA had all been reverse transcribed beforehand. The repertoire was sequenced with immunoSEQ multiplex PCR; TCRdb's copy has only in-frame clones and lacks some. The table includes roughly 160,000 clones, 6.5% to 8.5% detected once. The CDR3 runs to 13 residues. Trimming removed 8 bases from V and 4 bases from J, with 12 bases in between. CDR1 and CDR2 from the germline V gene are SNHLY and FYNNEI. Donors underwent one heparinised blood draw, about 120 mL on average. Purity of each sorted population was above 98%. This clone was recorded a few times. Its antigen remains unknown.

The V and J genes are TRBV2 and TRBJ2-1, with D tentatively TRBD2 (6 bases). The sample taken for sequencing was central memory CD4+ T cells from blood. This clonotype originated in a man aged 18-30 years with type 1 diabetes. The CDR3 nucleotides read TGTGCCAGCTACTCCGGGACTTACAATGAGCAGTTCTTC. This translates into CASYSGTYNEQFF.